The 3 T cell receptor beta chains presented below share a single source sample, sequenced in a study of cytomegalovirus exposure and HLA in healthy donors. The PCR employed 60 Vbeta primers together with 13 Jbeta primers. The repertoire was sequenced with immunoSEQ multiplex PCR; TCRdb's copy has only in-frame clones and lacks some. Of about 160,000 clones in the sample, 80% to 85% are singletons; the top ten hold under 1.1%. Sequencing was carried out using PBMCs. The receptors originated from a man aged 25 to 40 in good health and CMV-seronegative.

This rearrangement joins TRBV7-2 to TRBJ1-2, with TRBD1 matching 9 bases. Looked up from germline, CDR1 is SGHTA and CDR2 is FQGNSA. The V gene end was trimmed by 4 bases and the J gene end by 6 bases; junction bases not matched to a gene: 9. The length of the CDR3 is 15 residues. CDR3 nucleotide sequence: TGTGCCAGCAGCTCCCCGGGACAGGGTGGAGATGGCTACACCTTC. Translating it yields CASSSPGQGGDGYTF.

This chain links TRBV18 with TRBJ1-1; unclear D gene. The V end lost 3 bases, the J end lost 4 bases, and 15 bases lay between the germline ends. The CDR3 is made up of 15 amino acids. Germline V gene sequence: CDR1 KGHSH, CDR2 LQKENI. CDR3 DNA: TGTGCCAGCTCACCGGCCGGGAGCTTATTCACTGAAGCTTTCTTT. Translating it yields CASSPAGSLFTEAFF.

The gene calls are TRBV15 and TRBJ2-3, with 15 bases fitting TRBD2. CDR1 and CDR2 (germline): LNHNV, YYDKDF (reference sequence). The trim removed 0 bases at V and 2 bases at J, leaving 6 bases unmatched. This CDR3 comprises 19 residues. CDR3 nucleotide sequence: TGTGCCACCAGCAGAGAAATGGGACTAGCGGGGGGCTTCACAGATACGCAGTATTTT. Protein sequence: CATSREMGLAGGFTDTQYF. The variable domain in full, with the rest retrieved from reference TRBV15 and TRBJ2-3, is DAMVIQNPRYQVTQFGKPVTLSCSQTLNHNVMYWYQQKSSQAPKLLFHYYDKDFNNEADTPDNFQSRRPNTSFCFLDIRSPGLGDTAMYLCATSREMGLAGGFTDTQYFGPGTRLTVL.